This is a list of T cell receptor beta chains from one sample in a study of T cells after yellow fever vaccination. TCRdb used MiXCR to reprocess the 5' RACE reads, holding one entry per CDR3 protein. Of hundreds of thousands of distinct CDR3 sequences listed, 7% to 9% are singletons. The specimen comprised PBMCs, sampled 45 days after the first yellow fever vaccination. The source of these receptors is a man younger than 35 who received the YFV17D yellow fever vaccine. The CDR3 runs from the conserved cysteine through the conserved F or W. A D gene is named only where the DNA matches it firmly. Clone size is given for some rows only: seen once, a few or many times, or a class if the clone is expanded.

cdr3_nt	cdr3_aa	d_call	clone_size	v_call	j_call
TGCAGTGCCCCGGGACAGGTTAAGCGGTTAGGGAACACCGGGGAGCTGTTTTTT	CSAPGQVKRLGNTGELFF	TRBD1	few	TRBV20-1	TRBJ2-2
TGCGCCAGCTCCGAGGGGAGGACTAGCGGCTACGAGCAGTACTTC	CASSEGRTSGYEQYF	TRBD2	few	TRBV5-1	TRBJ2-7
TGTGCCATCAGTGAAGAACGGAGCACCGGGGAGCTGTTTTTT	CAISEERSTGELFF	.	.	TRBV10-3	TRBJ2-2
TGTGCCAGCTCACCCCCTTTGGGATCAGGGGTAGACACTGAAGCTTTCTTT	CASSPPLGSGVDTEAFF	.	few	TRBV18	TRBJ1-1
TGTGCCAGCAGCCCCCGAGAGCCTAACTATGGCTACACCTTC	CASSPREPNYGYTF	.	.	TRBV7-8	TRBJ1-2
TGTGCCAGCAGCACGGAAGGGGGCTATGGCTACACCTTC	CASSTEGGYGYTF	.	many	TRBV7-2	TRBJ1-2
TGCGCCAGCAGCCAAGACGGCCCCCCAAGGCGCGAAAAACTGTTTTTT	CASSQDGPPRREKLFF	.	few	TRBV4-3	TRBJ1-4
TGTGCCAGCAGCAGGGACTTACCTAGCACAGATACGCAGTATTTT	CASSRDLPSTDTQYF	.	few	TRBV7-2	TRBJ2-3
TGTGCCAGCACTCGACCCTTAACAGGGGGCGATTCACCCCTCCACTTT	CASTRPLTGGDSPLHF	TRBD1	few	TRBV6-1	TRBJ1-6
TGTGCCAGCAGGCCAAACAGGGATCAGGCCGGGGAGCTGTTTTTT	CASRPNRDQAGELFF	.	.	TRBV6-2/TRBV6-3	TRBJ2-2
TGTGCCAGCTCACCACCGAGTGGGACAGGACAAGAGACCCAGTACTTC	CASSPPSGTGQETQYF	TRBD1	.	TRBV18	TRBJ2-5
TGTGCCAGCAGCGCCAACAGGGGTGCCTACAATGAGCAGTTCTTC	CASSANRGAYNEQFF	TRBD1	.	TRBV7-6	TRBJ2-1
TGTGCCAGTAAGGTCGGAGAGACCCAGTACTTC	CASKVGETQYF	.	few	TRBV19	TRBJ2-5
TGCAGTGCCGCGGGTGAGGGGGGCTTCCAAGAGACCCAGTACTTC	CSAAGEGGFQETQYF	.	.	TRBV20-1	TRBJ2-5
TGTGCCAGCAGCTTGTTCCAGGGGGGGACATACGGGGAGCTGTTTTTT	CASSLFQGGTYGELFF	.	few	TRBV5-6	TRBJ2-2
TGTGCCACCAGCGCTAGGGACTACTCCGTGGGCGAGCAGTACTTC	CATSARDYSVGEQYF	TRBD2	few	TRBV15	TRBJ2-7